These T cell receptor beta chains were read from a single sample in a study of cytomegalovirus exposure and HLA in healthy donors. Repertoires were generated with immunoSEQ multiplex PCR, while TCRdb's copy carries only in-frame clones and drops some. The data contain 180,000 or so clones, 75% to 85% of them singletons. The sequencing input was PBMCs. These receptors came from a man aged 18 to 29 in good health and CMV-seronegative. Each CDR3 is given with its conserved first and last residue. Fields, in order: D gene, clone size, V gene, J gene, CDR3 protein, CDR3 DNA. A D gene is named only where the DNA matches it firmly. Size is omitted from some rows. Given values are once, few, many or a class for expanded clones.

-	-	TRBV4-3	TRBJ2-2	CASSQDRPGSTGELFF	TGCGCCAGCAGCCAAGATCGTCCAGGGTCCACCGGGGAGCTGTTTTTT
-	-	TRBV6-1	TRBJ1-1	CASSLTGDHTEAFF	TGTGCCAGCAGCCTAACGGGAGACCACACTGAAGCTTTCTTT
TRBD2	-	TRBV5-4	TRBJ2-5	CASSLVLAEETQYF	TGTGCCAGCAGCTTGGTACTAGCGGAAGAGACCCAGTACTTC
TRBD2	once	TRBV11-2	TRBJ2-3	CASSMLRGEAADTQYF	TGTGCCAGCAGCATGTTGCGGGGGGAGGCGGCAGATACGCAGTATTTT
-	few	TRBV4-3	TRBJ2-3	CASSLPGDFYFTDTQYF	TGCGCCAGCAGCCTACCGGGGGACTTCTATTTCACAGATACGCAGTATTTT
TRBD2	-	TRBV9	TRBJ2-2	CASSPSPLLPAAGENTGELFF	TGTGCCAGCAGCCCCAGTCCTCTTCTCCCAGCGGCGGGGGAGAACACCGGGGAGCTGTTTTTT
TRBD2	-	TRBV11-3	TRBJ2-1	CASSRTSDNEQFF	TGTGCCAGCAGCCGGACTAGCGACAATGAGCAGTTCTTC
-	once	TRBV19	TRBJ1-1	CASSPTLGAGEVEAFF	TGTGCCAGTAGTCCAACTTTGGGGGCGGGGGAAGTTGAAGCTTTCTTT
-	-	TRBV19	TRBJ1-5	CASSIDRGRNQPQHF	TGTGCCAGTAGTATAGATCGAGGAAGGAATCAGCCCCAGCATTTT
TRBD2	-	TRBV7-2	TRBJ2-7	CASSSGLAGRTYEQYF	TGTGCCAGCAGCTCGGGACTAGCGGGTAGAACCTACGAGCAGTACTTC
-	-	TRBV6-5	TRBJ2-2	CASRTTENTGELFF	TGTGCCAGCAGAACGACAGAGAACACCGGGGAGCTGTTTTTT
-	few	TRBV28	TRBJ1-1	CASSLEAGLTEAFF	TGTGCCAGCAGTTTAGAGGCAGGACTTACTGAAGCTTTCTTT
TRBD2	once	TRBV9	TRBJ2-3	CASSVWDGGVRDTQYF	TGTGCCAGCAGCGTATGGGACGGGGGGGTAAGAGATACGCAGTATTTT
-	-	TRBV9	TRBJ1-1	CASSNAQGSNTEAFF	TGTGCCAGCAGCAACGCACAGGGATCGAACACTGAAGCTTTCTTT
TRBD2	-	TRBV7-9	TRBJ2-5	CASVHAWGGAETQYF	TGTGCCAGCGTGCACGCCTGGGGGGGAGCAGAGACCCAGTACTTC
-	-	TRBV5-5	TRBJ1-1	CASSLAGKQDHRGAFF	TGTGCCAGCAGCTTGGCAGGTAAACAGGACCACAGAGGAGCTTTCTTT
-	few	TRBV9	TRBJ2-1	CASSVGAGRNNEQFF	TGTGCCAGCAGCGTCGGGGCGGGGAGAAACAATGAGCAGTTCTTC
TRBD2	few	TRBV9	TRBJ2-7	CASSVGGGSPYEQYF	TGTGCCAGCAGCGTAGGTGGCGGGAGCCCCTACGAGCAGTACTTC
TRBD1	-	TRBV5-8	TRBJ1-1	CASSWGTGIAFF	TGTGCCAGCAGCTGGGGGACAGGGATAGCTTTCTTT
TRBD2	-	TRBV30	TRBJ2-1	CAWSVRLAGLYNEQFF	TGTGCCTGGAGTGTACGGTTAGCGGGGCTCTACAATGAGCAGTTCTTC
-	-	TRBV25-1	TRBJ1-3	CASSSSVDGNTIYF	TGTGCCAGCAGTTCCAGCGTGGATGGAAACACCATATATTTT
TRBD1	few	TRBV7-8	TRBJ2-7	CASSLGGQPTYEQYF	TGTGCCAGCAGCTTAGGGGGACAGCCCACCTACGAGCAGTACTTC
-	-	TRBV6-5	TRBJ1-2	CASRTGDLNYGYTF	TGTGCCAGCAGGACGGGGGATCTTAACTATGGCTACACCTTC
TRBD2	-	TRBV9	TRBJ2-1	CASSVDLAGPYNEQFF	TGTGCCAGCAGCGTAGATTTAGCGGGGCCTTACAATGAGCAGTTCTTC
TRBD1	-	TRBV30	TRBJ1-1	CAWTPGQPFTEAFF	TGTGCCTGGACGCCGGGACAGCCCTTCACTGAAGCTTTCTTT
-	-	TRBV30	TRBJ1-5	CAWGSHQPQHF	TGTGCCTGGGGGAGCCATCAGCCCCAGCATTTT
TRBD2	-	TRBV25-1	TRBJ2-1	CASSAASGPYNEQFF	TGTGCCAGCAGTGCCGCTAGCGGGCCCTACAATGAGCAGTTCTTC
TRBD1	-	TRBV2	TRBJ1-2	CASRRGQSDNYGYTF	TGTGCCAGCAGGCGGGGACAGTCTGATAACTATGGCTACACCTTC
-	-	TRBV9	TRBJ2-5	CASSAPGGGRETQYF	TGTGCCAGCAGCGCGCCGGGAGGGGGCAGAGAGACCCAGTACTTC
-	few	TRBV7-9	TRBJ1-4	CASSATGEKLFF	TGTGCCAGCAGCGCGACAGGTGAAAAACTGTTTTTT
TRBD1	-	TRBV9	TRBJ2-7	CASSARQGETEQYF	TGTGCCAGCAGCGCCCGACAGGGAGAGACCGAGCAGTACTTC
-	-	TRBV5-1	TRBJ1-2	CASSFSNYGYTF	TGCGCCAGCAGCTTCAGTAACTATGGCTACACCTTC
-	once	TRBV5-8	TRBJ2-1	CASSFLVSNEQFF	TGTGCCAGCAGCTTCCTAGTTTCCAATGAGCAGTTCTTC
-	-	TRBV25-1	TRBJ1-1	CASSVTGYTEAFF	TGTGCCAGCAGTGTTACAGGTTACACTGAAGCTTTCTTT
TRBD2	few	TRBV27	TRBJ2-7	CASRSTIAGEGYEQYF	TGTGCCAGCAGATCGACTATAGCGGGAGAGGGCTACGAGCAGTACTTC
-	-	TRBV6-1	TRBJ2-3	CASSEDRGTDTQYF	TGTGCCAGCAGTGAAGACAGGGGCACAGATACGCAGTATTTT
-	few	TRBV4-3	TRBJ1-5	CASSQEGRDQPQHF	TGCGCCAGCAGCCAAGAGGGGAGGGATCAGCCCCAGCATTTT
TRBD2	once	TRBV4-2	TRBJ2-1	CASSPFLAGGIEGEQFF	TGTGCCAGCAGCCCCTTTTTAGCGGGAGGGATCGAGGGTGAGCAGTTCTTC
TRBD1	-	TRBV12-5	TRBJ2-1	CASGLVLTGGTLSINEQFF	TGTGCTAGTGGTTTGGTTTTAACAGGGGGGACACTCTCAATCAATGAGCAGTTCTTC
-	-	TRBV19	TRBJ2-3	CASTGGTDTQYF	TGTGCCAGTACAGGCGGCACAGATACGCAGTATTTT
-	-	TRBV25-1	TRBJ2-1	CASSEYMGVSPLF	TGTGCCAGCAGTGAATATATGGGCGTCTCCCCACTCTTC
-	-	TRBV27	TRBJ1-2	CASSLEGYRGYTF	TGTGCCAGCAGTTTAGAGGGATATCGTGGCTACACCTTC
-	-	TRBV4-2	TRBJ2-7	CASSQDRAQGSYEQYF	TGTGCCAGCAGCCAAGATAGGGCGCAGGGGTCCTACGAGCAGTACTTC
-	-	TRBV14	TRBJ2-7	CASSRQDRKYEQYF	TGTGCCAGCAGCAGACAGGACAGAAAATACGAGCAGTACTTC
-	-	TRBV19	TRBJ1-5	CASSMRQAGQPQHF	TGTGCCAGTAGTATGAGACAGGCCGGTCAGCCCCAGCATTTT
-	-	TRBV5-8	TRBJ1-2	CASSLGWGIHYGYTF	TGTGCCAGCAGCTTGGGTTGGGGCATCCACTATGGCTACACCTTC
TRBD2	once	TRBV27	TRBJ2-5	CASSSYSGGFQETQYF	TGTGCCAGCAGTTCTTATAGCGGGGGGTTTCAAGAGACCCAGTACTTC
-	-	TRBV18	TRBJ1-4	CASSPTTVMGEKLFF	TGTGCCAGCTCACCCACGACAGTAATGGGTGAAAAACTGTTTTTT
TRBD1	once	TRBV28	TRBJ2-7	CASSSNPLRQGVPYEQYF	TGTGCCAGCAGCTCTAACCCCCTTCGACAGGGTGTGCCCTACGAGCAGTACTTC
TRBD1	once	TRBV6-1	TRBJ2-5	CATLRQGVGETQYF	TGTGCCACTCTGAGACAGGGGGTGGGGGAGACCCAGTACTTC
TRBD2	few	TRBV7-6	TRBJ2-1	CASSSGLAGDTYNEQFF	TGTGCCAGCAGCTCAGGACTAGCGGGGGATACCTACAATGAGCAGTTCTTC
TRBD2	-	TRBV11-3	TRBJ2-5	CASSLSLAGGSETQYF	TGTGCCAGCAGCTTATCCCTAGCGGGAGGATCAGAGACCCAGTACTTC